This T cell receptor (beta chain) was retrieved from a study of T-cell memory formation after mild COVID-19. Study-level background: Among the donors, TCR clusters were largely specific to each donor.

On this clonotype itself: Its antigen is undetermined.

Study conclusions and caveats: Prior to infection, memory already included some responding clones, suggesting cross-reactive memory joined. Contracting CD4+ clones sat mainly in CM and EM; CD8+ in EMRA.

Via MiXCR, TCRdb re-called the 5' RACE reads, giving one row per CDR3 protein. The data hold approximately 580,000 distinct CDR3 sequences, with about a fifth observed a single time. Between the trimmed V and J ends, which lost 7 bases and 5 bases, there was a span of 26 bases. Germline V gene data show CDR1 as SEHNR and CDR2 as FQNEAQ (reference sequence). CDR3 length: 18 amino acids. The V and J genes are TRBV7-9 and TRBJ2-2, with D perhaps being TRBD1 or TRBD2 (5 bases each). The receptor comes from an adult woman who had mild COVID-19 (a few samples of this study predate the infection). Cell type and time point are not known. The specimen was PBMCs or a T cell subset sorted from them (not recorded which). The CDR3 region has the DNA TGTGCCAGCAATTTTGGGACCCGGATGGGCCGCGGAACCGGGGAGCTGTTTTTT. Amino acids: CASNFGTRMGRGTGELFF. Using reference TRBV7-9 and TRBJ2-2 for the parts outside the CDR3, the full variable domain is DTGVSQNPRHKITKRGQNVTFRCDPISEHNRLYWYRQTLGQGPEFLTYFQNEAQLEKSRLLSDRFSAERPKGSFSTLEIQRTEQGDSAMYLCASNFGTRMGRGTGELFFGEGSRLTVL.